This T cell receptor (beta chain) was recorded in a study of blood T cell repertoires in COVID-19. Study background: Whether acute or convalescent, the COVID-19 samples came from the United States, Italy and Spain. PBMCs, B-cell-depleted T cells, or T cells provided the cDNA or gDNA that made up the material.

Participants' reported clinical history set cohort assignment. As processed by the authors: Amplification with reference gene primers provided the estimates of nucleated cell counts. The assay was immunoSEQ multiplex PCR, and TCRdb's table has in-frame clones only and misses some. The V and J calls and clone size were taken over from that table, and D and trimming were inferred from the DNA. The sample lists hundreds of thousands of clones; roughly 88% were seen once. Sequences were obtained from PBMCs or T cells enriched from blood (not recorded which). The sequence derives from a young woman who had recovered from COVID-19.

CDR3 coding DNA: TGTGCCAGCAGTTCGCCCAGGGGGAACACTGAAGCTTTCTTT. The encoded protein is CASSSPRGNTEAFF. The chain employs TRBV27 and TRBJ1-1; tentative D call: TRBD1 (6 bases). CDR1 and CDR2 (germline): MNHEY, SMNVEV (reference sequence). V shed 4 bases and J shed 1 base, with 10 bases lying between them. This CDR3 spans 14 amino acids.